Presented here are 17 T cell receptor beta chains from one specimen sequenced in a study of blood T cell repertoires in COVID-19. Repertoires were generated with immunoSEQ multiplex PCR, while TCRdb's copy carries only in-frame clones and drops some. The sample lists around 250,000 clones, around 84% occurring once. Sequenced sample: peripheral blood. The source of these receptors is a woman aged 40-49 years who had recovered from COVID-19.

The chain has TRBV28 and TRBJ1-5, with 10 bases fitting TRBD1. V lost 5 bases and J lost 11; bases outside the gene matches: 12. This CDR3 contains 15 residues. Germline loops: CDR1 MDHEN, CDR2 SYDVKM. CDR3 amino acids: CASSAGTGAPAAQHF. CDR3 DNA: TGTGCCAGCAGTGCCGGGACAGGGGCCCCCGCGGCCCAGCATTTT.

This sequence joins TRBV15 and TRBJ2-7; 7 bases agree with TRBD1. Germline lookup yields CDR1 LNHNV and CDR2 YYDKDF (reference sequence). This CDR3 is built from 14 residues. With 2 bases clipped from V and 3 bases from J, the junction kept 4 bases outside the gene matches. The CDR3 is CATSRRRDSYEQYF. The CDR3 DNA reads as TGTGCCACCAGCAGAAGACGGGACAGCTACGAGCAGTACTTC.

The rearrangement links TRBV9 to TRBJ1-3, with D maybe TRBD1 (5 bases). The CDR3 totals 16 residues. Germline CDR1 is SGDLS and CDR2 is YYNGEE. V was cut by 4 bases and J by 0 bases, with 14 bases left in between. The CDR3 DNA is TGTGCCAGCAGCACACATCCGACAGACTCTGGAAACACCATATATTTT. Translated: CASSTHPTDSGNTIYF.

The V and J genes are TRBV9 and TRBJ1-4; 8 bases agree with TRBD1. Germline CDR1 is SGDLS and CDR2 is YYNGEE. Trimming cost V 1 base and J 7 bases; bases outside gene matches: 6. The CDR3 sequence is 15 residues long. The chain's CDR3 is CASSVMTGVGEKLFF. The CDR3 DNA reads TGTGCCAGCAGCGTAATGACAGGGGTCGGTGAAAAACTGTTTTTT.

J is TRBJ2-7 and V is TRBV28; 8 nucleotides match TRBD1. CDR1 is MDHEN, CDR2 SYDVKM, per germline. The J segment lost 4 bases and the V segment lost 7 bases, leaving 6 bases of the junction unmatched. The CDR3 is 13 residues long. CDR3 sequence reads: CASTIGQGYEQYF. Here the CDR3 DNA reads TGTGCCAGCACCATCGGACAGGGTTACGAGCAGTACTTC.

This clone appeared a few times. Written as DNA, the CDR3 is TGTGCCTGGAGGCGCGGACTCTCCTATAATTCACCCCTCCACTTT. This translates into CAWRRGLSYNSPLHF. The J gene is TRBJ1-6, the V gene TRBV30; D is undetermined. The CDR3 has 15 residues. V was clipped by 3 bases and J by 0 bases, with 9 bases between them. CDR1 is GTSNPN and CDR2 is SVGIG in the germline V gene (reference sequence).

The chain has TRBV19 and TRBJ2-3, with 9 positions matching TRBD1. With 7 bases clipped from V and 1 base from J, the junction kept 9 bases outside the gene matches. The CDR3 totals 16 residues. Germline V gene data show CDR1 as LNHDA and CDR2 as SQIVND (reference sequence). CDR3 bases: TGTGCCAGTACCCCAGGGCGGGACAGGGGCACAGATACGCAGTATTTT. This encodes CASTPGRDRGTDTQYF.

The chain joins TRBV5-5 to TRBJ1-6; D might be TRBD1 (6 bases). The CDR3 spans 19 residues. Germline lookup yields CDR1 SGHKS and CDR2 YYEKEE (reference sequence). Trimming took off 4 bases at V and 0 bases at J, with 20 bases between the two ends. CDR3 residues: CASSQGTGRASSYNSPLHF. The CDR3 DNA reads TGTGCCAGCAGCCAGGGGACTGGGAGGGCTAGCTCCTATAATTCACCCCTCCACTTT.

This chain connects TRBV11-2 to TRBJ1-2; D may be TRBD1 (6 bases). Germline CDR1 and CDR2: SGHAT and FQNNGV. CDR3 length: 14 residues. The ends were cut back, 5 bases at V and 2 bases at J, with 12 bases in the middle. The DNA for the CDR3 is TGTGCCAGCAGCCGTGGACAGATAAACTATGGCTACACCTTC. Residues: CASSRGQINYGYTF.

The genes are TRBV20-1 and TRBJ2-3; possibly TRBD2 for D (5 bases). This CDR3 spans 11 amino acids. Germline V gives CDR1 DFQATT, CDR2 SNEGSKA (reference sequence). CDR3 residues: CRAGSTDTQYF. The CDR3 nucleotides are TGCAGGGCGGGCAGCACAGATACGCAGTATTTT.

Here the CDR3 DNA reads TGTGCCAGCAGTGTCGCCGGGACAGGGAACACTGAAGCTTTCTTT. Translated, it gives CASSVAGTGNTEAFF. The chain is built from TRBV6-4 and TRBJ1-1; 8 bases line up with TRBD1. Germline-derived CDR1 and CDR2 are MRHNA and SNTAGT. Trimming cost V 4 bases and J 1 base; bases outside gene matches: 5. CDR3 length: 15 residues.

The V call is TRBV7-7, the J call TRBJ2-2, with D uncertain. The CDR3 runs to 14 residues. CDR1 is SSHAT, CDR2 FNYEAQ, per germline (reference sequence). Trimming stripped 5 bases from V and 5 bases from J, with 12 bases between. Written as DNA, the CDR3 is TGTGCCAGCAGCGCCTCCCCTCAGACCGGGGAGCTGTTTTTT. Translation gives CASSASPQTGELFF.

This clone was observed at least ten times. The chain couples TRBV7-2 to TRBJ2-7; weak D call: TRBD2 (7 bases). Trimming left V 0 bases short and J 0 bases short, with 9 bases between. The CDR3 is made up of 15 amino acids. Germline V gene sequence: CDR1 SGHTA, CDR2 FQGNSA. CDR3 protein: CASSLAAGASYEQYF. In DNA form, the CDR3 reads TGTGCCAGCAGCTTAGCGGCGGGGGCCTCCTACGAGCAGTACTTC.

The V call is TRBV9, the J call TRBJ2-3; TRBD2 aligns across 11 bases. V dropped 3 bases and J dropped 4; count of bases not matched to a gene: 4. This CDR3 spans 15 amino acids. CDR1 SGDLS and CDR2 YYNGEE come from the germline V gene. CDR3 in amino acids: CASSGSGGGADTQYF. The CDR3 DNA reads TGTGCCAGCAGCGGTAGCGGGGGGGGCGCAGATACGCAGTATTTT.

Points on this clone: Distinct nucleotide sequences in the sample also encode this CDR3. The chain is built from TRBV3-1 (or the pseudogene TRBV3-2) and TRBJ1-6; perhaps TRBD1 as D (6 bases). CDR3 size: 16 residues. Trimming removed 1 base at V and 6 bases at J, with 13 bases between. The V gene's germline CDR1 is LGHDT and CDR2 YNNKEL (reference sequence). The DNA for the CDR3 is TGTGCCAGCAGCCAAGGGCTACAGGGAGTTAATTCACCCCTCCACTTT. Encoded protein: CASSQGLQGVNSPLHF.

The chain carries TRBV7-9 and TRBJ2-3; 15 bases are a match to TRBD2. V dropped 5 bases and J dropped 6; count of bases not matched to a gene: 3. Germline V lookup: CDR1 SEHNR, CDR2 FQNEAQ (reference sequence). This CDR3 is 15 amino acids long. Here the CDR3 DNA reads TGTGCCAGCAGCCGGACTAGCGGGAGGGTCGATACGCAGTATTTT. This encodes CASSRTSGRVDTQYF.

CDR3 in amino acids: CASSLLGGQGQTDTQYF. The CDR3 DNA follows: TGTGCCAGCAGTTTATTGGGGGGTCAGGGCCAGACAGATACGCAGTATTTT. The J gene is TRBJ2-3, the V gene TRBV27; D is perhaps TRBD2 (6 bases). Germline loops: CDR1 MNHEY, CDR2 SMNVEV (reference sequence). The CDR3 is 17 residues long. The V and J ends lost 1 base and 3 bases respectively, with 17 bases between them.